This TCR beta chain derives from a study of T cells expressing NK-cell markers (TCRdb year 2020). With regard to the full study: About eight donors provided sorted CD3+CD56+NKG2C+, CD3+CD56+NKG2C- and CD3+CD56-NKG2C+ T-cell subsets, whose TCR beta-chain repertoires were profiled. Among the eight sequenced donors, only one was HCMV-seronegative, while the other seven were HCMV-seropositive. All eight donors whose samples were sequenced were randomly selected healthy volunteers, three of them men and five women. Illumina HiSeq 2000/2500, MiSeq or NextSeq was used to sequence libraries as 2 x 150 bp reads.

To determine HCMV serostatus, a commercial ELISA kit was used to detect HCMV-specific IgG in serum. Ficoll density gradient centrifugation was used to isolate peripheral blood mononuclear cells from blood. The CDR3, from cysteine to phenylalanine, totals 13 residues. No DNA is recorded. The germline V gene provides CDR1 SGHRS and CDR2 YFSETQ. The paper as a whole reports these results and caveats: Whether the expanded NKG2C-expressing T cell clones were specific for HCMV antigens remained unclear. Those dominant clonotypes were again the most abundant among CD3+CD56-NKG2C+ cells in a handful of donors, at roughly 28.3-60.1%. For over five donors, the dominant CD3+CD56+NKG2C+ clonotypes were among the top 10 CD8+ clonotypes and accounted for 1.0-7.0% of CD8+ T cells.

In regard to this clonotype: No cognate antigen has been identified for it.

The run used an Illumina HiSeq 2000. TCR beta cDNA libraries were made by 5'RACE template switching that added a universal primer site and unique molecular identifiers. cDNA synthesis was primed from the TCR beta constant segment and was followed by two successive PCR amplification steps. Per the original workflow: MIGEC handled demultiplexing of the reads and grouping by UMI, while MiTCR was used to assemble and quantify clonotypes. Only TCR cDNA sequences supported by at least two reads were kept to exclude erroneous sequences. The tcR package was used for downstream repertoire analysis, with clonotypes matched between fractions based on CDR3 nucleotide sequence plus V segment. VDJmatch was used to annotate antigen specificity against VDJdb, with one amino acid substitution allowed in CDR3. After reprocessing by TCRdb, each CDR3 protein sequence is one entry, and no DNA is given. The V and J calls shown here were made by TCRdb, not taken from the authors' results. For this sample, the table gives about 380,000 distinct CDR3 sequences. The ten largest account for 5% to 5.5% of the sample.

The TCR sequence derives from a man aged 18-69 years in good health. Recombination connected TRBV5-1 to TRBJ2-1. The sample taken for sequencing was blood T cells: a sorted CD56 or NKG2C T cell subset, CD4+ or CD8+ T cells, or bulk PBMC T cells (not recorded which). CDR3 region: CASSLGFRNEQFF.